The 23 T cell receptor beta chains in this list originate from one sample, sequenced in a study of immune evolution from preneoplasia to lung adenocarcinoma. TCRdb's copy holds only in-frame clones and misses some; the assay was immunoSEQ multiplex PCR. The sample lists 25,000 to 30,000 clones; 74% were seen once. The sample was FFPE invasive lung adenocarcinoma tissue. The source of these receptors is a person aged 55 to 75 with invasive lung adenocarcinoma. Some clones in this sample may be carry-over from other donors' samples.

In its sample, this clone was seen once. This chain connects TRBV15 to TRBJ2-5; 10 bases map to TRBD2. After removal of 5 bases from V and 0 bases from J, the junction contained 15 bases not matched to a gene. The CDR3 extends over 19 amino acids. Germline CDR1 LNHNV, CDR2 YYDKDF (reference sequence). CDR3 sequence: CATSSGGGLAFAYQETQYF. DNA of the CDR3: TGTGCCACCAGCTCAGGGGGGGGACTAGCGTTTGCTTACCAAGAGACCCAGTACTTC.

This sequence joins TRBV9 and TRBJ2-1, with no clear D. V was shortened by 8 bases and J by 0 bases, with 9 bases between the two germline ends. Germline lookup yields CDR1 SGDLS and CDR2 YYNGEE. This CDR3 comprises 13 residues. CDR3 sequence reads: CASSQSSYNEQFF. The CDR3 coding sequence is TGTGCCAGTTCACAGAGCTCCTACAATGAGCAGTTCTTC. Full variable domain (remainder filled in from reference TRBV9 and TRBJ2-1): DSGVTQTPKHLITATGQRVTLRCSPRSGDLSVYWYQQSLDQGLQFLIQYYNGEERAKGNILERFSAQQFPDLHSELNLSSLELGDSALYFCASSQSSYNEQFFGPGTRLTVL.

The chain combines TRBV28 with TRBJ2-7; D is unresolved. CDR1 is MDHEN and CDR2 is SYDVKM in the germline V gene. V shed 6 bases and J shed 1 base, with 13 bases lying between them. This CDR3 is built from 14 residues. As DNA, the CDR3 is TGTGCCAGCAGCTCCCCACAGAGTTCCTACGAGCAGTACTTC. Protein product: CASSSPQSSYEQYF.

CDR3 sequence: CAISEGSMRGVQETQYF. DNA of the CDR3: TGTGCCATCAGTGAGGGTTCAATGAGGGGGGTACAAGAGACCCAGTACTTC. The V gene is TRBV10-3, the J gene TRBJ2-5; D is perhaps TRBD1 or TRBD2 (6 bases each). CDR3 length equals 17 residues. Trimming stripped 2 bases from V and 2 bases from J, with 18 bases between. The germline gives CDR1 ENHRY, CDR2 SYGVKD.

This sequence joins TRBV10-3 and TRBJ2-6, with D perhaps matching TRBD2 (5 bases). This CDR3 has 14 residues. CDR1 ENHRY and CDR2 SYGVKD come from the germline V gene. V dropped 6 bases and J dropped 1 base, with 7 bases sitting between them. CDR3 DNA: TGTGCCATCAGGGGAGATTCTGGGGCCAACGTCCTGACTTTC. Translating it yields CAIRGDSGANVLTF.

V gene TRBV18 combines with J gene TRBJ1-2; tentatively, D is TRBD1 (5 bases). The CDR3 runs 15 residues. V was trimmed by 2 bases and J by 4 bases, leaving 14 bases between them. The germline V gene has CDR1 KGHSH and CDR2 LQKENI. The CDR3 loop reads CASSPSGDSIYGYTF. In DNA form, the CDR3 reads TGTGCCAGCTCACCATCGGGGGACTCCATCTATGGCTACACCTTC.

Note on this clone: The same CDR3 is also encoded by other DNA sequences in this sample. The CDR3 protein is CASSLAGTYEQYF. CDR3 bases: TGTGCCAGCAGCTTAGCGGGTACCTACGAGCAGTACTTC. V usage is TRBV11-2 and J usage is TRBJ2-7; no clear D gene. The CDR3 length is 13 residues. Germline CDR1 SGHAT, CDR2 FQNNGV. Trimming shortened V by 1 base and J by 2 bases, and 6 bases separated the two germline ends. The variable domain in full, with the rest retrieved from reference TRBV11-2 and TRBJ2-7, is EAGVAQSPRYKIIEKRQSVAFWCNPISGHATLYWYQQILGQGPKLLIQFQNNGVVDDSQLPKDRFSAERLKGVDSTLKIQPAKLEDSAVYLCASSLAGTYEQYFGPGTRLTVT.

The chain employs TRBV6-6 and TRBJ2-7; D gene unclear. V lost 4 bases, J lost 2 bases, and 12 bases lay in between. Germline loops: CDR1 MNHNY, CDR2 SVGAGI (reference sequence). The CDR3 extends over 14 amino acids. Written as DNA, the CDR3 is TGTGCCAGCAGTTCCCCGGATGTGGCCTACGAGCAGTACTTC. Amino acid sequence: CASSSPDVAYEQYF.

The rearrangement links TRBV10-1 to TRBJ1-5, with D possibly being TRBD1 (6 bases). Germline assignment: CDR1 WNHNN and CDR2 SYGVQD (reference sequence). The V end lost 6 bases, the J end lost 3 bases, and 9 bases lay between the germline ends. CDR3 length equals 13 residues. The CDR3 DNA is TGCGCCAGCAGCCAGGGGATCAATCAGCCCCAGCATTTT. The encoded protein is CASSQGINQPQHF.

The rearrangement joins TRBV13 to TRBJ2-1; 7 bases fit TRBD2. The CDR3 loop spans 15 amino acids. CDR1 and CDR2 (germline): PRHDT, FYEKMQ (reference sequence). Trimming cost V 5 bases and J 9 bases; bases outside gene matches: 13. The CDR3 DNA sequence: TGTGCCAGCAGCCACGGACTAGTGGGAAATTTTGAGCAGTTCTTC. Its translation: CASSHGLVGNFEQFF. The whole variable domain, filled in from reference TRBV13 and TRBJ2-1, reads AAGVIQSPRHLIKEKRETATLKCYPIPRHDTVYWYQQGPGQDPQFLISFYEKMQSDKGSIPDRFSAQQFSDYHSELNMSSLELGDSALYFCASSHGLVGNFEQFFGPGTRLTVL.

V usage is TRBV12-5 and J usage is TRBJ2-1; 10 bases are shared with TRBD2. With V trimmed by 1 base and J by 2 bases, 5 bases remained unmatched. The CDR3 contains 17 residues. CDR1 and CDR2 from the germline V gene are LGHNT and FRNRAP. The CDR3 loop reads CASGLANLAGAYNEQFF. The CDR3 DNA reads as TGTGCTAGTGGTTTGGCCAACCTAGCGGGAGCCTACAATGAGCAGTTCTTC. The whole variable domain, remainder taken from reference TRBV12-5 and TRBJ2-1, is DARVTQTPRHKVTEMGQEVTMRCQPILGHNTVFWYRQTMMQGLELLAYFRNRAPLDDSGMPKDRFSAEMPDATLATLKIQPSEPRDSAVYFCASGLANLAGAYNEQFFGPGTRLTVL.

The chain is built from TRBV11-2 and TRBJ2-3, with TRBD2 matching over 10 bases. Germline trimming cut 4 bases from V and 3 bases from J; bases unmatched to any gene: 10. CDR1 is SGHAT, CDR2 FQNNGV, per germline. This CDR3 has 17 residues. CDR3 region: CASSYYLAGVGTDTQYF. CDR3 nucleotide sequence: TGTGCCAGCAGCTATTATCTAGCGGGAGTTGGGACAGATACGCAGTATTTT.

V usage is TRBV29-1 and J usage is TRBJ1-2; D gene ambiguous. Trimming cost V 1 base and J 7 bases, with 10 bases left between them. The V gene's germline CDR1 is SQVTM and CDR2 ANQGSEA. The CDR3 sequence is 12 residues long. The CDR3 sequence: CSVEVVKGGYTF. The CDR3, as DNA: TGCAGCGTTGAAGTCGTCAAGGGTGGCTACACCTTC. Drawing the rest from reference TRBV29-1 and TRBJ1-2, the complete variable domain is SAVISQKPSRDICQRGTSLTIQCQVDSQVTMMFWYRQQPGQSLTLIATANQGSEATYESGFVIDKFPISRPNLTFSTLTVSNMSPEDSSIYLCSVEVVKGGYTFGSGTRLTVV.

The V gene is TRBV15, the J gene TRBJ2-1, with D possibly being TRBD1 or TRBD2 (6 bases each). Trimming pared 1 base from V and 4 bases from J, leaving 14 bases between. The CDR3 is made up of 16 amino acids. Per germline, CDR1 LNHNV and CDR2 YYDKDF (reference sequence). CDR3 sequence: CATSRGRGVFYNEQFF. CDR3 bases: TGTGCCACCAGCAGAGGGAGGGGGGTTTTTTACAATGAGCAGTTCTTC.

The chain has TRBV11-3 and TRBJ2-5; perhaps TRBD1 as D (6 bases). The V gene lost 5 bases and the J gene lost 9 bases, with 16 bases spanning the gap. The CDR3 is 13 residues long. Per germline, CDR1 SGHNT and CDR2 YENEEA. Here the CDR3 reads CASSLQGGRAQYF. CDR3 DNA sequence: TGTGCCAGCAGCCTCCAAGGGGGTCGGGCCCAGTACTTC.

This clone has just a few counts. The V gene is TRBV29-1, the J gene TRBJ2-1; TRBD1 or TRBD2 may be the D gene (5 bases each). With 6 bases removed from V and 8 bases from J, the gap between germline ends came to 17 bases. This CDR3 contains 13 residues. CDR1 SQVTM and CDR2 ANQGSEA come from the germline V gene. The CDR3 here is CSVQRQRGDEQFF. The CDR3 bases are TGCAGCGTACAGCGACAACGGGGCGATGAGCAGTTCTTC.

The chain couples TRBV30 to TRBJ1-2; no clear D. The CDR3 is 14 residues long. Germline V gene sequence: CDR1 GTSNPN, CDR2 SVGIG (reference sequence). V lost 4 bases and J 7 bases, leaving 19 bases between the germline ends. Here the CDR3 reads CAWTLKATAGGYTF. CDR3 coding DNA: TGTGCCTGGACTCTGAAAGCAACCGCCGGTGGCTACACCTTC.

The chain recombines TRBV19 with TRBJ2-5; D may be TRBD2 (5 bases). Per germline, CDR1 LNHDA and CDR2 SQIVND (reference sequence). Deletions cut 8 bases from V and 0 bases from J, with 10 bases between. This CDR3 is 13 amino acids long. CDR3 sequence reads: CASSEEYQETQYF. The CDR3 DNA follows: TGTGCCAGTTCGGAGGAGTACCAAGAGACCCAGTACTTC.

CDR3 amino acids: CASSFVERSPEAFF. The CDR3 region has the DNA TGCGCCAGCAGCTTCGTCGAGAGGAGTCCTGAAGCTTTCTTT. This chain connects TRBV5-1 to TRBJ1-1; no clear D. The CDR3 length is 14 residues. The germline CDR1 and CDR2 sequences are SGHRS and YFSETQ. V lost 2 bases and J 6 bases, leaving 14 bases between the germline ends. Full variable domain (missing parts from reference TRBV5-1 and TRBJ1-1): KAGVTQTPRYLIKTRGQQVTLSCSPISGHRSVSWYQQTPGQGLQFLFEYFSETQRNKGNFPGRFSGRQFSNSRSEMNVSTLELGDSALYLCASSFVERSPEAFFGQGTRLTVV.

The chain recombines TRBV28 with TRBJ2-7, with D tentatively TRBD1 or TRBD2 (5 bases each). Trimming shortened V by 5 bases and J by 7 bases, and 24 bases separated the two germline ends. Germline assignment: CDR1 MDHEN and CDR2 SYDVKM. The CDR3 has 16 amino acids. CDR3: CASSPHGGGGAQEQYF. The CDR3, as DNA: TGTGCCAGCAGTCCCCACGGTGGGGGTGGGGCCCAAGAGCAGTACTTC. The variable domain in full, completed from reference TRBV28 and TRBJ2-7, reads DVKVTQSSRYLVKRTGEKVFLECVQDMDHENMFWYRQDPGLGLRLIYFSYDVKMKEKGDIPEGYSVSREKKERFSLILESASTNQTSMYLCASSPHGGGGAQEQYFGPGTRLTVT.

V usage is TRBV4-1 and J usage is TRBJ2-7; 7 nucleotides line up with TRBD1. Trimming removed 1 base from V and 1 base from J; junction bases left unmatched: 4. Germline CDR1 and CDR2: MGHRA and YSYEKL. The CDR3 runs to 15 residues. The CDR3 loop is CASSQAPGQSYEQYF. Here the CDR3 DNA reads TGCGCCAGCAGCCAAGCCCCGGGACAGTCCTACGAGCAGTACTTC.

This chain links TRBV30 with TRBJ1-3, with D tentatively TRBD1 (5 bases). The V end lost 7 bases, the J end lost 5 bases, and 15 bases lay between the germline ends. The germline V gene has CDR1 GTSNPN and CDR2 SVGIG (reference sequence). The length of the CDR3 is 13 residues. The CDR3 DNA is TGTGCCTTTTCGAGGGGCCGAAGAAACACCATATATTTT. Its protein is CAFSRGRRNTIYF. The full variable domain, its missing parts supplied by reference TRBV30 and TRBJ1-3, is SQTIHQWPATLVQPVGSPLSLECTVEGTSNPNLYWYRQAAGRGLQLLFYSVGIGQISSEVPQNLSASRPQDRQFILSSKKLLLSDSGFYLCAFSRGRRNTIYFGEGSWLTVV.

As to this clone: A much more abundant neighbour one base away suggests this may be a read error. The sample carries other DNA sequences with the same CDR3. This chain uses TRBV5-1 with TRBJ2-7; a weak D match, TRBD2 (5 bases). The CDR3 totals 12 residues. Germline V gene sequence: CDR1 SGHRS, CDR2 YFSETQ. As DNA, the CDR3 is TGCGCCAGCAGCTTAGAGGGCTACGAACAGTACTTC. Its translation is CASSLEGYEQYF.